The clone carrying this T cell receptor (beta chain) has more than one count but fewer than ten. The antigen remains undetermined. This record comes from a study of T-cell memory formation after mild COVID-19. After 5'RACE with constant-segment primers, TCR alpha and TCR beta cDNA libraries carrying sample barcodes and UMIs were obtained. TCRdb used MiXCR to reprocess the 5' RACE reads, holding one entry per CDR3 protein. The sample carries about 100,000 distinct CDR3 sequences, 8.5% to 14% recorded once. In germline, CDR1 is SGDLS, CDR2 YYNGEE. The CDR3 spans 15 residues. V lost 0 bases, J lost 1 base, and 2 bases stayed unmatched. Study observations and caveats: Mainly CM and EM harbored the contracting CD4+ clones; mainly EMRA harbored the CD8+ ones. Memory cells collected pre-infection included some clones that later responded, suggesting cross-reactive memory joined.

The sequence came from a man aged 18 to 30 who had mild COVID-19 (a few samples of this study predate the infection). Cell type and time point are not known. The specimen was PBMCs or a T cell subset sorted from them (not recorded which). The V call is TRBV9, the J call TRBJ1-1; 8 bases are shared with TRBD1. CDR3 protein: CASSVGTGPNTEAFF. CDR3 DNA: TGTGCCAGCAGCGTAGGGACAGGGCCGAACACTGAAGCTTTCTTT.